This TCR beta chain was recovered during a study of cytomegalovirus exposure and HLA in healthy donors. The wider study: Of 300 to 500 genotyped donors, roughly 86% clustered with self-reported Caucasian donors.

With 60 Vbeta and 13 Jbeta primers, the PCR was carried out. Sequenced by immunoSEQ multiplex PCR; TCRdb stores in-frame clones only, minus some. The sample records about 110,000 clones, about 80% being singletons. Whole-study findings and limits: Association with HLA alleles at 0.05 false discovery rate was found for around 17,000 TCR beta sequences in a later analysis.

This clone was detected only once. Antigen: not known. This TCR came from a female donor in good health and CMV-seropositive. Material: PBMCs.

As DNA, the CDR3 is TGTGCCAGCAGCCTTAGCAGGGCTGGAAACACCATATATTTT. It is translated as CASSLSRAGNTIYF. The V call is TRBV7-9, the J call TRBJ1-3, with a weak D call TRBD1 (5 bases). The CDR3 covers 14 residues. The germline V gene has CDR1 SEHNR and CDR2 FQNEAQ (reference sequence). Deletions cut 5 bases from V and 2 bases from J, with 10 bases between.